The 14 T cell receptor beta chains below were found in one sample sequenced in a study of blood T cell repertoires in COVID-19. Generated by immunoSEQ multiplex PCR, the TCRdb table keeps only in-frame clones and is missing some. The sample lists about half a million clones, roughly 85% seen once, with 3.2% in the top ten. Specimen: peripheral blood. These receptors were collected from a human donor in a cohort sampled during active COVID-19.

V and J are TRBV29-1 and TRBJ2-7; 9 bases are shared with TRBD2. Germline V gene lookup returns CDR1 SQVTM and CDR2 ANQGSEA. The CDR3 totals 14 residues. Germline trimming cut 7 bases from V and 6 bases from J; bases unmatched to any gene: 13. The CDR3 nucleotides are TGCAGCGCTGGGGGTAGCGGGAGAGGGCGCGAGCAGTACTTC. Translation gives CSAGGSGRGREQYF.

V and J are TRBV11-3 and TRBJ2-1; D remains unclear. V lost 0 bases and J 8 bases, leaving 8 bases between the germline ends. The CDR3 covers 13 residues. Germline-derived CDR1 and CDR2 are SGHNT and YENEEA. For the CDR3, the DNA is TGTGCCAGCAGCTTAGAAAGGAGCGATGAGCAGTTCTTC. Translation: CASSLERSDEQFF.

The rearrangement uses TRBV12-3 or TRBV12-4 and TRBJ2-3; the D gene is possibly TRBD2 (6 bases). The germline V and J ends were trimmed by 7 bases and 6 bases, with 14 bases remaining between them. CDR3 length equals 13 residues. The CDR3 is CASNIFRGDTQYF. In nucleotides, the CDR3 is TGTGCCAGCAACATATTCCGGGGGGATACGCAGTATTTT.

This rearrangement joins TRBV6-5 to TRBJ1-4, with 9 positions matching TRBD1. The trim removed 5 bases at V and 6 bases at J, leaving 7 bases unmatched. There are 15 residues in the CDR3. CDR1 is MNHEY, CDR2 SVGAGI, per germline. CDR3: CASSPTGGFDEKLFF. Here the CDR3 DNA reads TGTGCCAGCAGTCCGACAGGGGGATTTGATGAAAAACTGTTTTTT.

The chain links TRBV7-3 to TRBJ2-2; D ambiguous. The germline gives CDR1 SGHTA, CDR2 FQGTGA. CDR3 length: 13 residues. The V end lost 5 bases, the J end lost 4 bases, and 8 bases lay between the germline ends. DNA of the CDR3: TGTGCCAGCAGCCTAGGCTCCACCGGGGAGCTGTTTTTT. It yields the protein CASSLGSTGELFF. Looking up the rest from reference TRBV7-3 and TRBJ2-2 gives the full variable domain: GAGVSQTPSNKVTEKGKYVELRCDPISGHTALYWYRQSLGQGPEFLIYFQGTGAADDSGLPNDRFFAVRPEGSVSTLKIQRTERGDSAVYLCASSLGSTGELFFGEGSRLTVL.

The gene calls are TRBV19 and TRBJ1-2, with D perhaps matching TRBD1 (5 bases). The CDR3 runs to 13 residues. Looked up from germline, CDR1 is LNHDA and CDR2 is SQIVND (reference sequence). Deletions cut 7 bases from V and 6 bases from J, with 15 bases between. CDR3 DNA: TGTGCCAGTACCCTCGCAGGGTTCGATGGCTACACCTTC. It codes for CASTLAGFDGYTF.

This chain's CDR3 is CAWSARGGSGRAYEQYF. The CDR3 nucleotides are TGTGCCTGGAGTGCCCGCGGTGGTAGCGGGAGGGCCTACGAGCAGTACTTC. V and J are TRBV30 and TRBJ2-7; 11 bases are shared with TRBD2. This CDR3 is built from 17 residues. Germline-derived CDR1 and CDR2 are GTSNPN and SVGIG (reference sequence). The ends lost 1 base at V and 2 bases at J; junction bases unmatched: 10.

A note on this clone: Other DNA sequences in this sample translate to the same CDR3. The V call is TRBV30, the J call TRBJ1-1; TRBD1 might be the D (5 bases). Germline V CDR1 and CDR2: GTSNPN, SVGIG (reference sequence). V lost 3 bases to trimming and J lost 1 base, with 9 bases between them. This CDR3 is 13 amino acids long. The CDR3 sequence: CAWRGQGNTEAFF. The CDR3 DNA sequence: TGTGCCTGGAGAGGGCAGGGGAACACTGAAGCTTTCTTT.

The CDR3 sequence is CASSQETSGVRGELFF. CDR3 bases: TGCGCCAGCAGCCAGGAGACTAGCGGGGTTCGCGGGGAGCTGTTTTTT. The chain recombines TRBV4-1 with TRBJ2-2; TRBD2 aligns across 11 bases. The CDR3 is 16 amino acids. The ends lost 3 bases at V and 7 bases at J; junction bases unmatched: 7. Germline loops: CDR1 MGHRA, CDR2 YSYEKL.

V is TRBV4-1 and J is TRBJ2-1; TRBD2 matches 8 bases. V dropped 4 bases and J dropped 9; count of bases not matched to a gene: 8. The CDR3 totals 14 residues. CDR1 MGHRA and CDR2 YSYEKL come from the germline V gene. This CDR3 is CASSPGTRAFEQFF. For the CDR3, the DNA is TGCGCCAGCAGCCCAGGGACTAGGGCCTTTGAGCAGTTCTTC.

The chain employs TRBV6-5 and TRBJ1-2, with 7 bases aligning to TRBD1. Looked up from germline, CDR1 is MNHEY and CDR2 is SVGAGI. With V trimmed by 6 bases and J by 6 bases, 10 bases remained unmatched. The CDR3 contains 14 residues. CDR3 sequence: CASSQRGQSDGYTF. The CDR3 DNA is TGTGCCAGCAGCCAACGGGGACAGTCAGATGGCTACACCTTC.

This clone was picked up a small number of times. The chain carries TRBV7-2 and TRBJ2-2; 8 bases line up with TRBD2. J gave up 4 bases and V 6 bases, and 10 bases lay outside the gene matches. The CDR3 consists of 16 residues. Germline CDR1 SGHTA, CDR2 FQGNSA. The CDR3 spells CASRKAGRGSTGELFF. The DNA of the CDR3 is TGTGCCAGCAGAAAAGCCGGGAGGGGGTCCACCGGGGAGCTGTTTTTT.

This clone turned up a few times. The V call is TRBV24-1, the J call TRBJ2-3, with 8 bases matching TRBD1. V was pared by 4 bases and J by 3 bases, with 8 bases of the junction left unmatched. The CDR3 spans 16 residues. Germline V CDR1 and CDR2: KGHDR, SFDVKD. CDR3 protein: CATSDRGLIGTDTQYF. The CDR3 nucleotides read TGTGCCACCAGTGACAGGGGGCTGATTGGAACAGATACGCAGTATTTT.

The V gene is TRBV24-1, the J gene TRBJ2-7; D may be TRBD1 (5 bases). The V gene's germline CDR1 is KGHDR and CDR2 SFDVKD. This CDR3 has 18 residues. V lost 0 bases and J lost 1, with 18 bases in between. The CDR3 loop is CATSDLLEGHWASYEQYF. In DNA, the CDR3 is TGTGCCACCAGTGATTTGCTAGAAGGACACTGGGCGTCCTACGAGCAGTACTTC.